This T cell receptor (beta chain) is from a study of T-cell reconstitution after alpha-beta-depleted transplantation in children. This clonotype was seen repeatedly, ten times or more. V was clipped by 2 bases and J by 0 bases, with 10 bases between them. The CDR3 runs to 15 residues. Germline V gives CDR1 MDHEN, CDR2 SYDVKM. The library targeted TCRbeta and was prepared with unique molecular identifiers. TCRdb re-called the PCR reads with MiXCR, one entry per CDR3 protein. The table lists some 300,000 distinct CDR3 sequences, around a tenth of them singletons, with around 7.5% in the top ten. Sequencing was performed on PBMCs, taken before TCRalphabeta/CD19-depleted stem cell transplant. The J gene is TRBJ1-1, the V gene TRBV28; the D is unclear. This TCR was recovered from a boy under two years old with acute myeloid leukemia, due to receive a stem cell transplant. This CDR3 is CASSLEPTVNTEAFF. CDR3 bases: TGTGCCAGCAGTTTAGAACCGACGGTGAACACTGAAGCTTTCTTT.